The rows below give T cell receptor beta chains drawn from one sample of a study of T cells in Graves' hyperthyroidism and ophthalmopathy. A single record per CDR3 protein comes from TCRdb applying MiXCR to the multiplex PCR reads. The sample includes approximately 330,000 distinct CDR3 sequences, approximately 13% seen only once; the top ten take 34%. What was sequenced was blood. All receptors derive from a woman aged 40 to 50 with Graves' ophthalmopathy. CDR3s include the opening cysteine and the closing phenylalanine or tryptophan. D genes are given only for firm matches. Clone size is given for some rows only: seen once, a few or many times, or a class if the clone is expanded.

>few|TRBJ1-2|14|.|TRBV3-1
TGTGCCAGCACCCCAGAGCCAGGCGCCTATGGCTACACCTTC
CASTPEPGAYGYTF
>.|TRBJ2-1|16|.|TRBV7-9
TGTGCCAGCAGCTTAGCCCGAGGGGGACCCGGCCATGAGCAGTTCTTC
CASSLARGGPGHEQFF
>few|TRBJ1-4|15|TRBD1|TRBV3-1
TGTGCCAGCAGCCAATCACAGGGGTGGGGTGAAAAACTGTTTTTT
CASSQSQGWGEKLFF
>.|TRBJ2-4|21|TRBD2|TRBV7-2
TGTGCCAGCAGCCTTAGGACTAGCGATCTCCGGTGGGGTACTGCCAAAAACATTCAGTACTTC
CASSLRTSDLRWGTAKNIQYF
>.|TRBJ2-7|18|TRBD2|TRBV14
TGTGCCAGCAGCCAAGAGCCAACTTTAGCGGGGGGGCCCTACGAGCAGTACTTC
CASSQEPTLAGGPYEQYF
>few|TRBJ2-1|15|TRBD2|TRBV3-1
TGTGCCAGCAGCCCCCGGGGGGGGGGCCAGAATGAGCAGTTCTTC
CASSPRGGGQNEQFF
>.|TRBJ1-3|15|.|TRBV20-1
TGCAGTGCTAGAAAAGGTCCGGGGAGTGGAAACACCATATATTTT
CSARKGPGSGNTIYF
>.|TRBJ1-1|14|.|TRBV9
TGTGCCACCGACGGCAGCGGAGTGAACACTGAAGCTTTCTTT
CATDGSGVNTEAFF
>.|TRBJ2-2|15|.|TRBV5-4
TGTGCCAGCAGCTTGAAAACGGTAAACACCGGGGAGCTGTTTTTT
CASSLKTVNTGELFF
>few|TRBJ2-1|13|.|TRBV20-1
TGCAGTGCTAGAGATCTTGGGTACAATGAGCAGTTCTTC
CSARDLGYNEQFF
>many|TRBJ1-5|16|.|TRBV10-2
TGCGCCAGCAGTGGGCAGGGAGTATATAGCAATCAGCCCCAGCATTTT
CASSGQGVYSNQPQHF
>many|TRBJ1-2|17|TRBD1|TRBV6-1
TGTGCCAGCAGTTATGGAGGGACAGGGGGTTATTCTGGTGGCTACACCTTC
CASSYGGTGGYSGGYTF
>many|TRBJ1-1|14|.|TRBV20-1
TGCAGTGCTCCTTTGGCAGTCATGAACACTGAAGCTTTCTTT
CSAPLAVMNTEAFF
>many|TRBJ1-2|14|.|TRBV7-2
TGTGCCAGCAGACAGGCCTCGAACGGTGGCGGCTACACCTTC
CASRQASNGGGYTF
>many|TRBJ1-5|14|TRBD1|TRBV18
TGTGCCAGCTCACAACAGGGGGGTAATCAGCCCCAGCATTTT
CASSQQGGNQPQHF
>.|TRBJ2-7|16|TRBD2|TRBV7-8
TGTGCCAGCAGCTTACGGGATAGCGGGGGAACGGACGAGCAGTACTTC
CASSLRDSGGTDEQYF
>few|TRBJ1-6|15|TRBD1|TRBV6-2/TRBV6-3
TGTGCCAGCAGTTACACGACAGGGACGAGTTCACCCCTCCACTTT
CASSYTTGTSSPLHF
>once|TRBJ1-5|15|.|TRBV3-1
TGTGCCAGCAGCCCGAGGGGGTTTAGCAATCAGCCCCAGCATTTT
CASSPRGFSNQPQHF